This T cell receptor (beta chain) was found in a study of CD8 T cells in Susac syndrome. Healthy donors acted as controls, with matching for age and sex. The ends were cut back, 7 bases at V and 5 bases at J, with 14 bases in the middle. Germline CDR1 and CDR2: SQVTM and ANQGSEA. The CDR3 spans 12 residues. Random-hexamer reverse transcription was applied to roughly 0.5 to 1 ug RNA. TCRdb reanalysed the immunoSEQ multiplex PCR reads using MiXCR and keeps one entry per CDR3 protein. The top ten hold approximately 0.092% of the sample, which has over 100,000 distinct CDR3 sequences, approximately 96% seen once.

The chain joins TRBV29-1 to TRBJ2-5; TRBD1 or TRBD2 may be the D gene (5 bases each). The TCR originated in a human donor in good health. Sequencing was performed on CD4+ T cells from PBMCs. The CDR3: CSAQRDGETQYF. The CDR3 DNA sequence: TGCAGCGCCCAGAGGGACGGGGAGACCCAGTACTTC.